The 22 T cell receptor beta chains below were found in one sample sequenced in a study of T cell responses to AZD1222 COVID-19 vaccine. Some clones are missing from TCRdb's copy, which holds only in-frame ones; the method was immunoSEQ multiplex PCR. The sample contains 80,000 to 95,000 clones, around 80% of which appear only once. Here the sequenced sample was peripheral blood, taken on day 0 of AZD1222 vaccination. The receptors stem from an adult in good health.

This clone has more than one count but fewer than ten. The CDR3, as DNA: TGTGCCAGCAGCCCGGGGGACTCCCGTTCAGGGTTCTTC. This gives the protein CASSPGDSRSGFF. The V gene is TRBV12-3 or TRBV12-4, the J gene TRBJ2-1; a weak D match, TRBD2 (6 bases). Trimming took 6 bases from V and 15 from J, leaving 21 bases between them. The CDR3 has 13 amino acids.

The rearrangement links TRBV4-3 to TRBJ2-1; maybe TRBD2 (5 bases). V was shortened by 1 base and J by 8 bases, with 15 bases between the two germline ends. This CDR3 has 15 residues. Germline CDR1 reads LGHNA; CDR2 reads YSLEER. The CDR3 protein is CASSQARGSGDEQFF. CDR3 sequence (DNA): TGCGCCAGCAGCCAAGCCCGCGGGTCTGGGGATGAGCAGTTCTTC.

The chain carries TRBV6-1 and TRBJ2-3; D is undetermined. Trimming cost V 2 bases and J 2 bases, with 8 bases left between them. There are 14 residues in the CDR3. Per germline, CDR1 MNHNS and CDR2 SASEGT. CDR3 sequence (DNA): TGTGCCAGCAGTGAATCCATGTACACAGATACGCAGTATTTT. Translating it yields CASSESMYTDTQYF.

The V gene is TRBV5-6, the J gene TRBJ1-6, with D possibly TRBD1 on 5 matching bases. The CDR3 runs to 13 residues. Germline values: CDR1 SGHDT, CDR2 YYEEEE. V gave up 0 bases and J gave up 7 bases, with 5 bases separating them. As DNA, the CDR3 is TGTGCCAGCAGCTTGGCAGGGAATTCACCCCTCCACTTT. Translated, it gives CASSLAGNSPLHF.

This clone appeared a few times. This chain uses TRBV27 with TRBJ2-7; D might be TRBD2 (6 bases). The ends were cut back, 4 bases at V and 2 bases at J, with 9 bases in the middle. This CDR3 has 13 amino acids. From germline, CDR1 is MNHEY and CDR2 SMNVEV (reference sequence). CDR3 sequence: CASSYSGTYEQYF. The CDR3 DNA is TGTGCCAGCAGTTATAGCGGCACCTACGAGCAGTACTTC.

The V and J genes are TRBV19 and TRBJ2-3; 8 bases fit TRBD2. Germline loops: CDR1 LNHDA, CDR2 SQIVND (reference sequence). The CDR3 is 14 amino acids. V shed 7 bases, J shed 6 bases, and the junction held 9 bases outside the gene matches. The CDR3 region is CASNLRGGSDTQYF. The DNA of the CDR3 is TGTGCCAGTAACCTCCGGGGGGGCTCGGATACGCAGTATTTT.

Only a few counts were recorded for this clone. The chain uses TRBV6-2 or TRBV6-3 and TRBJ1-2; 7 bases line up with TRBD1. This CDR3 has 14 amino acids. Germline V gene sequence: CDR1 MNHEY, CDR2 SVGEGT. The junction had 11 bases not matched to a gene; V was cut back by 5 bases and J by 8 bases. The CDR3 sequence: CASSLTSTGLGYTF. In DNA, the CDR3 is TGTGCCAGCAGTCTAACCTCGACAGGGTTAGGCTACACCTTC.

This clone was detected once. V and J are TRBV5-1 and TRBJ2-3; D might be TRBD2 (5 bases). V was trimmed by 2 bases and J by 4 bases, leaving 11 bases between them. CDR1 and CDR2 from the germline V gene are SGHRS and YFSETQ. There are 14 residues in the CDR3. In nucleotides, the CDR3 is TGCGCCAGCAGCTTTGGGAGTTCGGCAGATACGCAGTATTTT. Translating gives CASSFGSSADTQYF.

The rearrangement joins TRBV19 to TRBJ2-5, with a weak D call TRBD1 (6 bases). This CDR3 has 13 residues. Germline CDR1 and CDR2: LNHDA and SQIVND (reference sequence). Trimming took 4 bases from V and 4 from J, leaving 10 bases between them. CDR3 sequence reads: CASSTQTGETQYF. The CDR3 DNA reads as TGTGCCAGTAGTACACAGACAGGAGAGACCCAGTACTTC.

This clone is categorized as medium-sized. The chain couples TRBV1 to TRBJ2-3; the table gives TRBD2 as D, unverified against the DNA. TRBV1 is flagged as a pseudogene. The CDR3 is 16 amino acids. The CDR3 coding sequence is TGCACCAGCAGCCTTCGCCAGACTACGGACACAGATACGCAGTATTTT. It is translated as CTSSLRQTTDTDTQYF.

V usage is TRBV24-1 and J usage is TRBJ2-1; no definite D call. CDR1 and CDR2 from the germline V gene are KGHDR and SFDVKD. V dropped 5 bases and J dropped 5 bases, with 6 bases sitting between them. The CDR3 length is 12 residues. CDR3 amino acids: CATSGANNEQFF. The DNA of the CDR3 is TGTGCCACCAGTGGTGCCAACAATGAGCAGTTCTTC.

The rearrangement links TRBV7-2 to TRBJ2-1; D remains unclear. The CDR3 sequence is 14 residues long. Germline-derived CDR1 and CDR2 are SGHTA and FQGNSA. Trimming took 3 bases from V and 5 from J, leaving 11 bases between them. Here the CDR3 reads CASSLRPPNNEQFF. The CDR3 coding sequence is TGTGCCAGCAGCTTGAGACCCCCAAACAATGAGCAGTTCTTC.

This clone showed up just a few times. The rearrangement links TRBV11-2 to TRBJ2-1; the D call may be TRBD1 or TRBD2 (6 bases each). The V end lost 1 base, the J end lost 3 bases, and 13 bases lay between the germline ends. The length of the CDR3 is 16 residues. Germline V gene sequence: CDR1 SGHAT, CDR2 FQNNGV. The CDR3 bases are TGTGCCAGCAGCTTAGGGGCGGGACACCTCTACAATGAGCAGTTCTTC. This encodes CASSLGAGHLYNEQFF.

This clone was counted between two and nine times. The chain employs TRBV7-8 and TRBJ1-5, with D unresolved. CDR3 length: 13 residues. V was trimmed by 1 base and J by 6 bases, leaving 7 bases between them. From germline, CDR1 is SGHVS and CDR2 FQNEAQ. In DNA, the CDR3 is TGTGCCAGCAGCTTAGAGGAGGGTCAGCCCCAGCATTTT. This gives the protein CASSLEEGQPQHF.

The genes are TRBV6-5 and TRBJ1-1; D not certain. The germline V gene encodes CDR1 MNHEY and CDR2 SVGAGI. The ends were cut back, 6 bases at V and 3 bases at J, with 11 bases in the middle. The CDR3 has 13 residues. CDR3 in DNA: TGTGCCAGCAGGGAGGGTTCGTACACTGAAGCTTTCTTT. Amino acid sequence: CASREGSYTEAFF.

The rearrangement joins TRBV5-1 to TRBJ1-1, with D perhaps TRBD1 (5 bases). The germline V and J ends were trimmed by 3 bases and 3 bases, with 12 bases remaining between them. CDR1 and CDR2 from the germline V gene are SGHRS and YFSETQ. The CDR3 spans 14 residues. This CDR3 is CASSSGTGDTEAFF. Here the CDR3 DNA reads TGCGCCAGCAGCTCCGGGACTGGAGACACTGAAGCTTTCTTT.

The rearrangement uses TRBV6-5 and TRBJ1-1, with D uncertain. The V gene's germline CDR1 is MNHEY and CDR2 SVGAGI. The CDR3 covers 12 residues. V dropped 5 bases and J dropped 2 bases, with 6 bases sitting between them. CDR3 bases: TGTGCCAGCAGTATCAGTAACACTGAAGCTTTCTTT. Translated: CASSISNTEAFF.

The chain links TRBV19 to TRBJ1-4; TRBD1 matches 9 bases. The CDR3 is 14 amino acids. Germline CDR1 reads LNHDA; CDR2 reads SQIVND (reference sequence). The ends lost 6 bases at V and 7 bases at J; junction bases unmatched: 6. The CDR3 loop is CASSQQGAREKLFF. CDR3 bases: TGTGCCAGTAGCCAACAGGGGGCTCGTGAAAAACTGTTTTTT.

J is TRBJ2-3 and V is TRBV28, with TRBD1 identical over 9 bases. V trimming: 6 bases; J trimming: 2 bases; junction bases outside the gene matches: 12. The CDR3 length is 17 residues. Per germline, CDR1 MDHEN and CDR2 SYDVKM. The CDR3 is CASRTDRGAQYTDTQYF. The DNA of the CDR3 is TGTGCCAGCAGGACGGACAGGGGTGCTCAGTACACAGATACGCAGTATTTT.

The chain employs TRBV7-9 and TRBJ1-1; D gene unclear. CDR3 length: 14 amino acids. Trimming stripped 3 bases from V and 1 base from J, with 9 bases between. Germline assignment: CDR1 SEHNR and CDR2 FQNEAQ (reference sequence). The CDR3 DNA follows: TGTGCCAGCAGCTTGCATCTGGGGAACACTGAAGCTTTCTTT. Its translation: CASSLHLGNTEAFF.

V usage is TRBV7-9 and J usage is TRBJ2-5, with 13 bases identical to TRBD2. The CDR3 totals 19 residues. Trimming took 4 bases from V and 2 from J; bases not matched to a gene: 13. CDR1 and CDR2 from the germline V gene are SEHNR and FQNEAQ (reference sequence). The CDR3 DNA follows: TGTGCCAGCAGCTCAACGTGGACTAGCGGGAGTATGGGTCAAGAGACCCAGTACTTC. Amino acids: CASSSTWTSGSMGQETQYF. Filled out from reference TRBV7-9 and TRBJ2-5, the complete variable domain reads DTGVSQNPRHKITKRGQNVTFRCDPISEHNRLYWYRQTLGQGPEFLTYFQNEAQLEKSRLLSDRFSAERPKGSFSTLEIQRTEQGDSAMYLCASSSTWTSGSMGQETQYFGPGTRLLVL.

This clone turned up a few times. Other DNA sequences of this sample code for an identical CDR3. The chain has TRBV11-2 and TRBJ2-2, with a weak D call TRBD2 (5 bases). V lost 1 base, J lost 1 base, and 7 bases lay in between. Germline assignment: CDR1 SGHAT and CDR2 FQNNGV. The CDR3 covers 15 residues. The CDR3 DNA follows: TGTGCCAGCAGCTTAGTTCGGGGGAACACCGGGGAGCTGTTTTTT. Its translation: CASSLVRGNTGELFF. The variable domain in full, with the rest retrieved from reference TRBV11-2 and TRBJ2-2, is EAGVAQSPRYKIIEKRQSVAFWCNPISGHATLYWYQQILGQGPKLLIQFQNNGVVDDSQLPKDRFSAERLKGVDSTLKIQPAKLEDSAVYLCASSLVRGNTGELFFGEGSRLTVL.